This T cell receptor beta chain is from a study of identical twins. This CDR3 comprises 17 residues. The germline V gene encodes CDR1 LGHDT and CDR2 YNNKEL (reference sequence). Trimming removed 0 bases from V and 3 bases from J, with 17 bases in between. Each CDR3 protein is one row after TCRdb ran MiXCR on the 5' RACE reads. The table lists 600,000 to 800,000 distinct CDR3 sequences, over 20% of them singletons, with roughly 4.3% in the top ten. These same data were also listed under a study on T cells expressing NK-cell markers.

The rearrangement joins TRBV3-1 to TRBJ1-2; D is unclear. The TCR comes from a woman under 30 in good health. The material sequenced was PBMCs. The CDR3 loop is CASSQEIAKMGDYGYTF. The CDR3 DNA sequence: TGTGCCAGCAGCCAAGAAATAGCGAAGATGGGTGACTATGGCTACACCTTC.